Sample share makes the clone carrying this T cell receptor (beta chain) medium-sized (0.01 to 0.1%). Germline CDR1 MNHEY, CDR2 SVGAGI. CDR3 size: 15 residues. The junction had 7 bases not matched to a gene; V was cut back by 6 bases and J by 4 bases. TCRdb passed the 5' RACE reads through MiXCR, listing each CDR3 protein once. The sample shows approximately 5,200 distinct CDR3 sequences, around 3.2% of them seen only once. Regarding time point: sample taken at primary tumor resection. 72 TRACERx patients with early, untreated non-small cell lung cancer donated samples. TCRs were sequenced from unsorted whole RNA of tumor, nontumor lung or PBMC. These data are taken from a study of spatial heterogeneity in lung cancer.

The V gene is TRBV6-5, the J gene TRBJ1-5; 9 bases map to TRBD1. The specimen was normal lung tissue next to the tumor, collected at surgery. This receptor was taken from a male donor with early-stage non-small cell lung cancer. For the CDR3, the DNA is TGTGCCAGCAGCCTCGGGACAGGGACTAATCAGCCCCAGCATTTT. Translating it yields CASSLGTGTNQPQHF.